Described below is a single T cell receptor (beta chain) sequence and its context. The antigen is not known. The repertoire was sequenced with immunoSEQ multiplex PCR; TCRdb's copy has only in-frame clones and lacks some. The sample has about 47,000 clones, roughly 74% seen once. This CDR3 comprises 17 residues. V lost 4 bases and J lost 5; bases outside the gene matches: 15. From germline, CDR1 is MNHNS and CDR2 SASEGT. The sort gate was single viable CD3+CD4+CD8-CD45RO+ cells for memory CD4+ T cells. The data stem from a study of memory CD4+ T cells and cytomegalovirus serostatus. Overall study context: Of the healthy Belgian adults, several were CMV seropositive and 24 seronegative. Study-level results: CD4+ memory repertoires contained about two fifths of the 164 reported CMV TCRbeta sequences.

V gene TRBV6-1 combines with J gene TRBJ2-7; 9 nucleotides agree with TRBD1. Sequencing was done on a sample of memory CD4+ T cells from blood. This clonotype was sampled from an adult in good health and CMV-seropositive. The CDR3 region is CASSGPPKGQGVDEQYF. The CDR3 DNA reads TGTGCCAGCAGTGGGCCACCTAAGGGACAGGGCGTTGACGAGCAGTACTTC.